This T cell receptor (beta chain) was sequenced during a study of OX40 agonist ivuxolimab in advanced cancers. Study-level information: Patients received ivuxolimab, an agonistic anti-OX40 (CD134) antibody. Dose-escalation cases comprised hepatocellular carcinoma, melanoma, renal cell or head and neck cancer. Over 30% of patients had received prior checkpoint inhibitor therapy. Three patients, one with hepatocellular carcinoma and two with cutaneous melanoma, responded partially.

Here immunoSEQ multiplex PCR was the method, and the copy in TCRdb shows in-frame clones only, minus some. This sample has about 18,000 clones; more than 60% occur once, and the top ten carry approximately 19%. The receptor comes from an adult with an advanced solid tumor such as melanoma, head and neck, liver or kidney cancer. The source material was CD4+ or CD8+ T cells sorted from blood, sampled in a trial of the OX40 agonist ivuxolimab.

The CDR3 region has the DNA TGTGCCAGCAGCCCTGGGAGGGTGAACACTGAAGCTTTCTTT. Its translation: CASSPGRVNTEAFF. V and J are TRBV9 and TRBJ1-1; D not certain. The V gene lost 4 bases and the J gene lost 0 bases, with 10 bases spanning the gap. The germline V gene has CDR1 SGDLS and CDR2 YYNGEE. This CDR3 has 14 residues.